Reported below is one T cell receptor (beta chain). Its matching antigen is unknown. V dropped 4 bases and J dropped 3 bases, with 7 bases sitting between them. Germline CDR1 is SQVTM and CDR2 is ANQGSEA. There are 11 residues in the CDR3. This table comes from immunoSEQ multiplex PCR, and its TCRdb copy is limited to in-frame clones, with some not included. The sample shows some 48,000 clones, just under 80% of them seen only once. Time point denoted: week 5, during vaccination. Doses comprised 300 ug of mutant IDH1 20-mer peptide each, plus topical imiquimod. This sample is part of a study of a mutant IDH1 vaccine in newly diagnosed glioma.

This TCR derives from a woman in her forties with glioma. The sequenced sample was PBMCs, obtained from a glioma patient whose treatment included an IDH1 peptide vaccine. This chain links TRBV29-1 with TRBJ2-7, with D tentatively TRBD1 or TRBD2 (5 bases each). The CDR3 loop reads CSVGGDYEQYF. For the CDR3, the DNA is TGCAGCGTTGGAGGGGACTACGAGCAGTACTTC.